This T cell receptor (beta chain) was observed in a study of CXCR3-negative and CXCR3-positive naive CD8 T cells. About this clonotype: The antigen is not known.

Per CD8+ T cell subset, triplicate sorts of 300,000 cells each were done. Among CD8+ T cells, naive ones were CD45RO-CCR7+CD27+CD95-. The libraries of TRB cDNA were prepared using 5' RACE with UMI labels. Reprocessing the 5' RACE reads, TCRdb reports a single entry for every CDR3 protein and omits DNA. The sample's table shows over 100,000 distinct CDR3 sequences. Notes on the study in general: TRB CDR3s were more hydrophobic in CXCR3-positive than in CXCR3-negative naive cells. CD5 surface expression was similar among naive subsets, and TCR strength was estimated by inference from TRB CDR3 properties. Whereas memory cells differed, naive CXCR3-negative and CXCR3-positive cells shared similar TRBV-TRBJ usage.

The germline V gene encodes CDR1 LNHDA and CDR2 SQIVND (reference sequence). CDR3 length equals 14 residues. The TCR comes from a human donor in good health. Some clones in this sample may be carry-over from other donors' samples. Specimen: naive CXCR3+ CD8+ T cells from blood. Subset here: CD45RO-CCR7+CD27+CD95- naive CD8+ T cells expressing CXCR3 (TNR3+). This chain connects TRBV19 to TRBJ2-7; TCRdb gives TRBD1 as the D gene, but with no DNA this cannot be confirmed. This CDR3 is CASSSGDLSYEQYF.